This T cell receptor beta chain was found in a study of T cells in Graves' hyperthyroidism and ophthalmopathy. There were TCR beta CDR3 regions amplified from RNA transcripts. HTBI primers were the set used in a first-round RT-PCR of the TCR CDR3. TCRdb recomputed calls from the multiplex PCR reads with MiXCR, one row per CDR3 protein. The sample carries more than 300,000 distinct CDR3 sequences, about 17% recorded once. Germline V lookup: CDR1 SGDLS, CDR2 YYNGEE. Trimming pared 4 bases from V and 1 base from J, leaving 14 bases between. The CDR3 spans 15 residues. This chain links TRBV9 with TRBJ2-5; tentative D call: TRBD1 (5 bases). Sequencing used blood. The source of this sequence is a woman aged 30 to 39 with Graves' hyperthyroidism that later progressed to Graves' ophthalmopathy. CDR3: CASSPLGRTQETQYF. CDR3 sequence (DNA): TGTGCCAGCAGCCCCTTGGGGCGCACCCAAGAGACCCAGTACTTC. The full variable domain, completed using reference TRBV9 and TRBJ2-5, is DSGVTQTPKHLITATGQRVTLRCSPRSGDLSVYWYQQSLDQGLQFLIQYYNGEERAKGNILERFSAQQFPDLHSELNLSSLELGDSALYFCASSPLGRTQETQYFGPGTRLLVL.